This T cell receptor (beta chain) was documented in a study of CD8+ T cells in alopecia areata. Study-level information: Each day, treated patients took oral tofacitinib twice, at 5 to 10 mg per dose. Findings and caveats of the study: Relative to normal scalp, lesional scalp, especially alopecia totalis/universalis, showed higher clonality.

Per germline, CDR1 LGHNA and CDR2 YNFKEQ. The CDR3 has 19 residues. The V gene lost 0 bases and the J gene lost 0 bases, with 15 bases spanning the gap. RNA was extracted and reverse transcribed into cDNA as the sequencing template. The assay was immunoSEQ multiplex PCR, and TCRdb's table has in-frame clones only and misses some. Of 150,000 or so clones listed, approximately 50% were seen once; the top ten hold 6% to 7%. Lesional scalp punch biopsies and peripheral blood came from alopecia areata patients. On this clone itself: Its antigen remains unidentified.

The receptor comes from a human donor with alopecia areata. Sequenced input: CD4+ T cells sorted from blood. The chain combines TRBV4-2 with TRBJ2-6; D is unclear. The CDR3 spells CASSQDLGTPYSGANVLTF. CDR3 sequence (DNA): TGTGCCAGCAGCCAAGATCTGGGCACACCTTACTCTGGGGCCAACGTCCTGACTTTC.